Each of the 29 T cell receptor beta chains below was sequenced from the same sample in a study of blood T cell repertoires in COVID-19. The repertoire was sequenced with immunoSEQ multiplex PCR; TCRdb's copy has only in-frame clones and lacks some. The profile shows about 120,000 clones, about 79% of them singletons. Sequenced material: peripheral blood. The receptor source for this set is a woman aged 80 or over with acute or convalescent COVID-19.

The chain combines TRBV11-2 with TRBJ2-5; a possible D gene is TRBD2 (5 bases). Germline CDR1 reads SGHAT; CDR2 reads FQNNGV. The V end lost 3 bases, the J end lost 5 bases, and 10 bases lay between the germline ends. This CDR3 region has 13 residues. The CDR3 bases are TGTGCCAGCAGCTTTATAAGGGAGGAGACCCAGTACTTC. Translating it yields CASSFIREETQYF.

The rearrangement uses TRBV29-1 and TRBJ2-5; 10 bases match TRBD2. Unmatched junction bases numbered 4, after V lost 5 bases and J lost 4 bases. Germline V gene data show CDR1 as SQVTM and CDR2 as ANQGSEA. This CDR3 region has 13 residues. The DNA for the CDR3 is TGCAGCGTTTCCAGCGGGGGGGCAGAGACCCAGTACTTC. Amino acids: CSVSSGGAETQYF.

Only a few counts were recorded for this clone. V is TRBV27 and J is TRBJ1-6; 7 bases match TRBD1. The CDR3 sequence is 15 residues long. In germline, CDR1 is MNHEY, CDR2 SMNVEV (reference sequence). V trimming: 5 bases; J trimming: 7 bases; junction bases outside the gene matches: 8. The CDR3 sequence is CASSLRDSANSPLHF. The CDR3, as DNA: TGTGCCAGCAGTCTCCGGGACAGCGCGAATTCACCCCTCCACTTT.

V usage is TRBV9 and J usage is TRBJ1-1, with D unclear. With 1 base removed from V and 1 base from J, the gap between germline ends came to 5 bases. The V gene's germline CDR1 is SGDLS and CDR2 YYNGEE. This CDR3 has 13 amino acids. CDR3 in DNA: TGTGCCAGCAGCGTATCACAGAACACTGAAGCTTTCTTT. Translating gives CASSVSQNTEAFF.

This sequence joins TRBV4-2 and TRBJ2-3; 8 bases are shared with TRBD2. The CDR3 is 15 amino acids. CDR1 LGHNA and CDR2 YNFKEQ come from the germline V gene. The V and J ends lost 4 bases and 0 bases, in that order; junction bases with no gene match: 3. DNA of the CDR3: TGTGCCAGCAGCCTGGGCGGGGGGAGCACAGATACGCAGTATTTT. This gives the protein CASSLGGGSTDTQYF.

V usage is TRBV18 and J usage is TRBJ2-1; TRBD2 aligns across 15 bases. Germline values: CDR1 KGHSH, CDR2 LQKENI. Trimming cost V 6 bases and J 8 bases; bases outside gene matches: 11. This CDR3 is 17 amino acids long. The CDR3 DNA reads TGTGCCAGCTCCCGCGGACTAGCGGGGGGGCATCTCCATGAGCAGTTCTTC. Its protein is CASSRGLAGGHLHEQFF.

This clone appeared a single time. The chain is built from TRBV5-4 and TRBJ1-2, with D tentatively TRBD1 (6 bases). The CDR3 has 14 residues. The germline CDR1 and CDR2 sequences are SGHNT and YYREEE (reference sequence). The V end was cut by 1 base, the J end by 8 bases, with 15 bases between. The CDR3 region is CASSLLTAGVGYTF. The CDR3 nucleotides are TGTGCCAGCAGCTTGTTGACCGCAGGGGTCGGCTACACCTTC.

This clone was seen just once. This rearrangement joins TRBV5-6 to TRBJ2-7, with 7 positions matching TRBD1. The CDR3 consists of 14 residues. From germline, CDR1 is SGHDT and CDR2 YYEEEE. The V segment lost 3 bases and the J segment 2 bases; nucleotides outside the gene matches: 5. CDR3 residues: CASSSTGAPYEQYF. The CDR3 bases are TGTGCCAGCAGCTCAACAGGGGCGCCCTACGAGCAGTACTTC.

V and J are TRBV4-2 and TRBJ2-1, with 9 bases matching TRBD2. This CDR3 is 16 amino acids long. Trimming at V came to 1 base and at J to 7 bases, leaving 8 bases not matched to a gene. The germline V gene encodes CDR1 LGHNA and CDR2 YNFKEQ. The CDR3 protein is CASSQGALAGWNEQFF. The CDR3 coding sequence is TGTGCCAGCAGCCAAGGAGCGCTAGCGGGATGGAATGAGCAGTTCTTC.

The chain couples TRBV5-5 to TRBJ1-6; D uncertain. Germline V gene lookup returns CDR1 SGHKS and CDR2 YYEKEE (reference sequence). The CDR3 extends over 12 amino acids. Trimming shortened V by 5 bases and J by 10 bases, and 10 bases separated the two germline ends. The CDR3 loop is CASSWSQSPLHF. Written as DNA, the CDR3 is TGTGCCAGCAGTTGGTCTCAGTCACCCCTCCACTTT.

This chain uses TRBV27 with TRBJ1-1, with 8 bases aligning to TRBD1. The J segment lost 4 bases and the V segment lost 3 bases, leaving 7 bases of the junction unmatched. This CDR3 contains 15 residues. Germline assignment: CDR1 MNHEY and CDR2 SMNVEV (reference sequence). CDR3 residues: CASSLQQGGRTEAFF. CDR3 DNA sequence: TGTGCCAGCAGTTTGCAACAGGGGGGACGCACTGAAGCTTTCTTT.

The chain has TRBV19 and TRBJ2-1; 13 nucleotides align to TRBD2. Per the germline V gene, CDR1 is LNHDA and CDR2 is SQIVND (reference sequence). Germline trimming cut 7 bases from V and 1 base from J; bases unmatched to any gene: 10. CDR3 length equals 18 residues. CDR3 coding DNA: TGTGCCAGTACCCCACTAGCGGGAGGGCCAAGGTCCTACAATGAGCAGTTCTTC. Protein product: CASTPLAGGPRSYNEQFF.

The V call is TRBV7-2, the J call TRBJ1-1; D possibly corresponds to TRBD1 (6 bases). V was cut by 5 bases and J by 0 bases, with 10 bases left in between. The CDR3 covers 14 residues. The germline gives CDR1 SGHTA, CDR2 FQGNSA. CDR3 in DNA: TGTGCCAGCAGCCTTACAGGGATGAACACTGAAGCTTTCTTT. Encoded protein: CASSLTGMNTEAFF.

This clone was detected only a few times. This chain uses TRBV14 with TRBJ2-1, with 10 bases fitting TRBD1. Trimming at V came to 0 bases and at J to 7 bases, leaving 9 bases not matched to a gene. The CDR3 is 17 amino acids. Germline lookup yields CDR1 SGHDN and CDR2 FVKESK. CDR3 sequence: CASSQDPPDRGLNEQFF. CDR3 nucleotides: TGTGCCAGCAGCCAAGATCCCCCCGACAGGGGGCTTAATGAGCAGTTCTTC.

The CDR3 sequence is CASSLWSDRGEAFF. In nucleotides, the CDR3 is TGTGCCAGCAGCTTATGGTCCGACAGGGGTGAAGCTTTCTTT. The chain is built from TRBV7-9 and TRBJ1-1; 8 nucleotides align to TRBD1. The V and J ends lost 2 bases and 7 bases, in that order; junction bases with no gene match: 6. Per the germline V gene, CDR1 is SEHNR and CDR2 is FQNEAQ (reference sequence). CDR3 length equals 14 residues. Filled out from reference TRBV7-9 and TRBJ1-1, the complete variable domain reads DTGVSQNPRHKITKRGQNVTFRCDPISEHNRLYWYRQTLGQGPEFLTYFQNEAQLEKSRLLSDRFSAERPKGSFSTLEIQRTEQGDSAMYLCASSLWSDRGEAFFGQGTRLTVV.

The chain recombines TRBV7-9 with TRBJ1-2; D perhaps matches TRBD1 (6 bases). The V end was cut by 3 bases, the J end by 0 bases, with 14 bases between. The CDR3 loop spans 16 amino acids. CDR1 and CDR2 from the germline V gene are SEHNR and FQNEAQ (reference sequence). DNA of the CDR3: TGTGCCAGCAGCTTGCCCGGACAGATAGCTAACTATGGCTACACCTTC. Translation: CASSLPGQIANYGYTF.

This chain links TRBV18 with TRBJ1-5; D is unclear. This CDR3 has 13 residues. CDR1 is KGHSH, CDR2 LQKENI, per germline. The ends were cut back, 3 bases at V and 5 bases at J, with 8 bases in the middle. CDR3 bases: TGTGCCAGCTCACCGTCTGTTGATCAGCCCCAGCATTTT. It translates to CASSPSVDQPQHF.

The chain carries TRBV28 and TRBJ1-6; D may be TRBD1 (5 bases). V lost 4 bases and J 14 bases, leaving 27 bases between the germline ends. The germline V gene has CDR1 MDHEN and CDR2 SYDVKM. The CDR3 is made up of 17 amino acids. CDR3 in amino acids: CASSSYGRTQPLQALHF. The CDR3 DNA reads as TGTGCCAGCAGTTCCTACGGAAGGACACAACCCCTCCAAGCCCTCCACTTT. Variable domain in full (rest from reference TRBV28 and TRBJ1-6): DVKVTQSSRYLVKRTGEKVFLECVQDMDHENMFWYRQDPGLGLRLIYFSYDVKMKEKGDIPEGYSVSREKKERFSLILESASTNQTSMYLCASSSYGRTQPLQALHFGNGTRLTVT.

The chain joins TRBV5-6 to TRBJ1-4, with TRBD1 matching over 7 bases. The V gene's germline CDR1 is SGHDT and CDR2 YYEEEE. Trimming at V came to 4 bases and at J to 8 bases, leaving 11 bases not matched to a gene. The CDR3 is 15 amino acids. CDR3 DNA sequence: TGTGCCAGCAGCCCAAGGCGACAGGGAGTGGAAAAACTGTTTTTT. Amino acid sequence: CASSPRRQGVEKLFF.

The chain recombines TRBV5-1 with TRBJ1-3; 7 nucleotides match TRBD1. This CDR3 is built from 18 residues. Germline CDR1 SGHRS, CDR2 YFSETQ. V lost 2 bases and J lost 0; bases outside the gene matches: 11. The CDR3 sequence: CASSFTTGALSSGNTIYF. Written as DNA, the CDR3 is TGCGCCAGCAGCTTCACCACAGGGGCCCTTAGCTCTGGAAACACCATATATTTT.

V and J are TRBV14 and TRBJ1-1, with 8 bases aligning to TRBD1. Per germline, CDR1 SGHDN and CDR2 FVKESK. The V and J ends lost 4 bases and 0 bases, in that order; junction bases with no gene match: 1. The CDR3 is 14 residues long. The CDR3 sequence is CASSRGQVNTEAFF. Written as DNA, the CDR3 is TGTGCCAGCAGCCGGGGACAGGTGAACACTGAAGCTTTCTTT.

Concerning this clone itself: The same CDR3 arises from other DNA sequences in this sample as well. This chain joins TRBV7-3 and TRBJ2-2; 8 bases are a match to TRBD1. The junction had 7 bases not matched to a gene; V was cut back by 5 bases and J by 5 bases. CDR1 is SGHTA, CDR2 FQGTGA, per germline. The CDR3 length is 15 residues. CDR3 in amino acids: CASSPRTGSTGELFF. CDR3 DNA sequence: TGTGCCAGCAGCCCTCGGACAGGGAGTACCGGGGAGCTGTTTTTT. Full variable domain (remainder filled in from reference TRBV7-3 and TRBJ2-2): GAGVSQTPSNKVTEKGKYVELRCDPISGHTALYWYRQSLGQGPEFLIYFQGTGAADDSGLPNDRFFAVRPEGSVSTLKIQRTERGDSAVYLCASSPRTGSTGELFFGEGSRLTVL.

This chain uses TRBV4-3 with TRBJ2-7; D is perhaps TRBD2 (5 bases). Trimming pared 1 base from V and 3 bases from J, leaving 7 bases between. The CDR3 runs 13 residues. From germline, CDR1 is LGHNA and CDR2 YSLEER. CDR3 sequence reads: CASSQGAGYEQYF. The CDR3 DNA is TGCGCCAGCAGCCAAGGGGCGGGCTACGAGCAGTACTTC.

This chain connects TRBV7-9 to TRBJ1-1; D is undetermined. The CDR3 sequence is 14 residues long. Germline lookup yields CDR1 SEHNR and CDR2 FQNEAQ (reference sequence). The ends were cut back, 2 bases at V and 2 bases at J, with 9 bases in the middle. CDR3 protein: CASSLKGGNTEAFF. The CDR3 DNA follows: TGTGCCAGCAGCTTAAAGGGAGGAAACACTGAAGCTTTCTTT.

The chain links TRBV6-5 to TRBJ1-5; 10 bases map to TRBD1. Germline values: CDR1 MNHEY, CDR2 SVGAGI. V was clipped by 6 bases and J by 2 bases; unmatched bases: 4. This CDR3 region has 15 residues. The CDR3 DNA follows: TGTGCCAGCAGAGCCGGGACAGGGGGCAATCAGCCCCAGCATTTT. Translating it yields CASRAGTGGNQPQHF.

This clone was seen many times. This rearrangement joins TRBV15 to TRBJ1-1, with 8 bases that match TRBD1. In germline, CDR1 is LNHNV, CDR2 YYDKDF (reference sequence). The CDR3 extends over 15 amino acids. The trim removed 5 bases at V and 5 bases at J, leaving 10 bases unmatched. CDR3 coding DNA: TGTGCCACCAGCCTTCATCAGGGGGCAGGGACTGAAGCTTTCTTT. Residues: CATSLHQGAGTEAFF.

This clone was detected only once. The V gene is TRBV19, the J gene TRBJ1-4; D is possibly TRBD1 (5 bases). The CDR3 runs 14 residues. V dropped 2 bases and J dropped 7 bases, with 11 bases sitting between them. Germline values: CDR1 LNHDA, CDR2 SQIVND (reference sequence). The CDR3 sequence: CASSIQGSSEKLFF. The CDR3 nucleotides are TGTGCCAGTAGTATACAGGGTAGCAGTGAAAAACTGTTTTTT.

This chain connects TRBV5-8 to TRBJ2-3; maybe TRBD1 (6 bases). Trimming left V 2 bases short and J 1 base short, with 11 bases between. CDR1 and CDR2 (germline): SGHTS, YDEGEE. The CDR3 is made up of 15 amino acids. DNA for the CDR3: TGTGCCAGCAGCTTACTACAGGGCGGCACAGATACGCAGTATTTT. It codes for CASSLLQGGTDTQYF.

This clone was recorded only once. The chain is built from TRBV7-2 and TRBJ1-5, with a tentative D call TRBD1 (5 bases). Trimming pared 1 base from V and 7 bases from J, leaving 11 bases between. The germline V gene has CDR1 SGHTA and CDR2 FQGNSA. This CDR3 comprises 14 residues. The chain's CDR3 is CASSLDGRVQPQHF. The DNA for the CDR3 is TGTGCCAGCAGCTTAGATGGCAGGGTGCAGCCCCAGCATTTT. The full variable domain, in which reference TRBV7-2 and TRBJ1-5 provide the parts outside the CDR3, is GAGVSQSPSNKVTEKGKDVELRCDPISGHTALYWYRQSLGQGLEFLIYFQGNSAPDKSGLPSDRFSAERTGGSVSTLTIQRTQQEDSAVYLCASSLDGRVQPQHFGDGTRLSIL.